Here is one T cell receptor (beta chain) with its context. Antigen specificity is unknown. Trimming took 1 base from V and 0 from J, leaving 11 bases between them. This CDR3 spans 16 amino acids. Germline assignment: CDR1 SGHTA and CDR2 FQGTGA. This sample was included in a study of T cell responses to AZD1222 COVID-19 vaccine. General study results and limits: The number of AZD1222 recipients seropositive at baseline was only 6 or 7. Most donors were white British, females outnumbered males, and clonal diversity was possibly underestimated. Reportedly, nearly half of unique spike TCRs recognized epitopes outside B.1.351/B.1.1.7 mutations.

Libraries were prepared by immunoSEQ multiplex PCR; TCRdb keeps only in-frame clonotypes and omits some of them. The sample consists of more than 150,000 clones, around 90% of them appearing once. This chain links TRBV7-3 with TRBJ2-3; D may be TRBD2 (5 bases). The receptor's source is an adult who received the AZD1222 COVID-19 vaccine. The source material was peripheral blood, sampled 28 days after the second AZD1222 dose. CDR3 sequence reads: CASSLRPPGSTDTQYF. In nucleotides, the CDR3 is TGTGCCAGCAGCTTAAGGCCCCCGGGGAGCACAGATACGCAGTATTTT.